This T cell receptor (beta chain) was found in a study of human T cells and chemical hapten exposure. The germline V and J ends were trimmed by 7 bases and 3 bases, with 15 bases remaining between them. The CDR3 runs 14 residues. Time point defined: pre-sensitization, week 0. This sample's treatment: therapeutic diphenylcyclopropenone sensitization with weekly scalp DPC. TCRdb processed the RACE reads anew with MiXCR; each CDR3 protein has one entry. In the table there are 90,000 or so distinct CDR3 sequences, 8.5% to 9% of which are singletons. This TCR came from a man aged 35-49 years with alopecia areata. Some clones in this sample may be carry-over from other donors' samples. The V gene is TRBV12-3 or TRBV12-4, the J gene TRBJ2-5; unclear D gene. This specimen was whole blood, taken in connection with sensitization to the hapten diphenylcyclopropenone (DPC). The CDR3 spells CASTDDPVKETQYF. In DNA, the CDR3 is TGTGCCAGCACCGATGACCCAGTCAAAGAGACCCAGTACTTC.